This TCR beta chain comes out of a study of control samples from healthy donors and cancer patients. Clones were sequenced by immunoSEQ multiplex PCR, and TCRdb holds only the in-frame ones, with some missing. In the table there are 20,000 to 30,000 clones, approximately 91% of which are singletons. V was shortened by 0 bases and J by 5 bases, with 11 bases between the two germline ends. Germline-derived CDR1 and CDR2 are SGDLS and YYNGEE. The CDR3 totals 14 residues. The TCR was taken from a man aged 50 to 59 with lung cancer. The chain recombines TRBV9 with TRBJ1-1; D gene uncertain. The specimen was PBMCs. The CDR3 protein is CASSVVAEGTEAFF. The CDR3 region has the DNA TGTGCCAGCAGCGTAGTGGCAGAGGGTACTGAAGCTTTCTTT. The whole variable domain, remainder taken from reference TRBV9 and TRBJ1-1, is DSGVTQTPKHLITATGQRVTLRCSPRSGDLSVYWYQQSLDQGLQFLIQYYNGEERAKGNILERFSAQQFPDLHSELNLSSLELGDSALYFCASSVVAEGTEAFFGQGTRLTVV.